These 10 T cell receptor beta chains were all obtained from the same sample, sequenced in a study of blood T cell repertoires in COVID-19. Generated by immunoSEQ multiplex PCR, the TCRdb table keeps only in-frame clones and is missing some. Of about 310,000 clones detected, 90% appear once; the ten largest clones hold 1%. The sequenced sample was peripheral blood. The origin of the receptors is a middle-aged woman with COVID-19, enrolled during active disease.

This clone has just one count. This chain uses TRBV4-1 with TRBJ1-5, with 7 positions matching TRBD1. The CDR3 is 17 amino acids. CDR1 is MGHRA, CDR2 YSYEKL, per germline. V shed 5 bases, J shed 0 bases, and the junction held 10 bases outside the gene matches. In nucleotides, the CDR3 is TGCGCCAGCAGCTTTAGAGGGGGCGGTTATAGCAATCAGCCCCAGCATTTT. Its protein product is CASSFRGGGYSNQPQHF.

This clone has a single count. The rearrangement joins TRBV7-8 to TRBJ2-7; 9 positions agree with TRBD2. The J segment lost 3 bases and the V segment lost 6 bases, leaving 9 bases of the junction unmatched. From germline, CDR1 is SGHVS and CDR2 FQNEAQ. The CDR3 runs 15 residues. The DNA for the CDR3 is TGTGCCAGCAGTCGAACCAGCGGGGGGATCTACGAGCAGTACTTC. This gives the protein CASSRTSGGIYEQYF.

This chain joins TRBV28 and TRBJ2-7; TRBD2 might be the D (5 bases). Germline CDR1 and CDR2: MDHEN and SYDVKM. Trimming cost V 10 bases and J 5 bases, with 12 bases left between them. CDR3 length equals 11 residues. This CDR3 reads CATSGWHEQYF. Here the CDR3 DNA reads TGTGCCACCTCGGGGTGGCACGAGCAGTACTTC.

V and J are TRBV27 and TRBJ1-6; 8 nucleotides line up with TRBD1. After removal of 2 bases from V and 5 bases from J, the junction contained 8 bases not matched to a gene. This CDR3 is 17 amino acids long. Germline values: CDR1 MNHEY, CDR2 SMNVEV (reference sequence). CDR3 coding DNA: TGTGCCAGCAGTTTAATGCCAGGGGGCTCGGATAATTCACCCCTCCACTTT. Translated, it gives CASSLMPGGSDNSPLHF.

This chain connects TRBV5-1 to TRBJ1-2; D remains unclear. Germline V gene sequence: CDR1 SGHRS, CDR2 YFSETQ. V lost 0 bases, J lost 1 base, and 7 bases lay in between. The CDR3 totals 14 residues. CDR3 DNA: TGCGCCAGCAGCTTGGCCATCGGTAACTATGGCTACACCTTC. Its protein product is CASSLAIGNYGYTF. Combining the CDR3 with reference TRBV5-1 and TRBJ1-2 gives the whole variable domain KAGVTQTPRYLIKTRGQQVTLSCSPISGHRSVSWYQQTPGQGLQFLFEYFSETQRNKGNFPGRFSGRQFSNSRSEMNVSTLELGDSALYLCASSLAIGNYGYTFGSGTRLTVV.

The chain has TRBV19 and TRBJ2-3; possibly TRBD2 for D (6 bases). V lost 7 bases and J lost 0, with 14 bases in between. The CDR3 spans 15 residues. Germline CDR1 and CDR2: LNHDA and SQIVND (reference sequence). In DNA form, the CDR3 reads TGTGCCAGTATCACGCGGGGAGGAAGCACAGATACGCAGTATTTT. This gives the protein CASITRGGSTDTQYF.

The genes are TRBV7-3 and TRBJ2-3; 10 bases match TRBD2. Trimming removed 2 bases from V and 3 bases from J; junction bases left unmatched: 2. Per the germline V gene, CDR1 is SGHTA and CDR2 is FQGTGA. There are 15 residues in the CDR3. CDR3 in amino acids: CASSLLAGGTDTQYF. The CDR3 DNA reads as TGTGCCAGCAGCTTATTAGCGGGGGGTACAGATACGCAGTATTTT.

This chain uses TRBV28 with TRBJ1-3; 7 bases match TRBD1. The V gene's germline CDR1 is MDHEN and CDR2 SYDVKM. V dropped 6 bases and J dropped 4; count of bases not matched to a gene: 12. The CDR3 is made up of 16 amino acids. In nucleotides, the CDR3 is TGTGCCAGCAGAGAAACGACAGGGTTTAACGGAAACACCATATATTTT. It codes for CASRETTGFNGNTIYF.

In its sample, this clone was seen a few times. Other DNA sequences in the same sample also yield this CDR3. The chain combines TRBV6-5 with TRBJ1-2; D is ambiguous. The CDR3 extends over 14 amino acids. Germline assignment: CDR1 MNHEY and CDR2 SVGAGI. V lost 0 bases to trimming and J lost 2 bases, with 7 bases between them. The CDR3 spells CASSYSAVNYGYTF. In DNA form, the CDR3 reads TGTGCCAGCAGTTACTCGGCAGTGAACTATGGCTACACCTTC.

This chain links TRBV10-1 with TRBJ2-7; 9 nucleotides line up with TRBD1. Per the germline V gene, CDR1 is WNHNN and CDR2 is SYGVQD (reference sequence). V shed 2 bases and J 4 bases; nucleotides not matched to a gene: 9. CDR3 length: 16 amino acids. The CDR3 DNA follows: TGCGCCAGCAGTGAGCCACCGGGACAGGGTCCTTACGAGCAGTACTTC. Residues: CASSEPPGQGPYEQYF.